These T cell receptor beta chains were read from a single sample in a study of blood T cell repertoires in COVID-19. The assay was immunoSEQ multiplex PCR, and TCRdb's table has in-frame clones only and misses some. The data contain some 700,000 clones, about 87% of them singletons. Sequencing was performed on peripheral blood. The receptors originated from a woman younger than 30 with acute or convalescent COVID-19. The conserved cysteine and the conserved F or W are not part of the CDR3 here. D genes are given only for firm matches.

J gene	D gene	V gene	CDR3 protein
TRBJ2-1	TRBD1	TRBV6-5	ASRDRDRGHNEQF
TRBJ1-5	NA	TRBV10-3	AISESRGIQPQH
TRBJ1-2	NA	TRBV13	ASSKWTASYGYT
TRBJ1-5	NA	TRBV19	ASSLSRVRNQPQH
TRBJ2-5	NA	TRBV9	ASSPTRGETQY
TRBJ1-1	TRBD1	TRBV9	ASSRDRRSGEAF
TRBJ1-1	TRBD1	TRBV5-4	ASSLDRGAAF
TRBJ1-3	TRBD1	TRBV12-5	ASGRTLTGGAGGNTIY
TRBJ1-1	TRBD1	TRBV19	ASSIGPTGAEAF
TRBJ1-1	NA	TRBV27	ASSLDRLNTEAF
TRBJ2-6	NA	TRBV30	AWTGWEFGANVLT
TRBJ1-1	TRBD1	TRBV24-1	ATSDSRTGGRSEAF
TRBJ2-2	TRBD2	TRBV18	ASSPLSGGNTGELF
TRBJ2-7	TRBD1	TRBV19	ASSGTGRVFEQY
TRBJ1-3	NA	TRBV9	ASSPTGVSGNTIY
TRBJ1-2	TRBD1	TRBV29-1	SVEGQGVPHGYT
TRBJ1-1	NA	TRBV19	ASSIYGGHTEAF
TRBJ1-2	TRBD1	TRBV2	ASRSWTGKNYGYT
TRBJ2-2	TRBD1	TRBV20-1	SASRAGGQTGELF
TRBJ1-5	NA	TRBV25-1	ASSAYSGQPQH
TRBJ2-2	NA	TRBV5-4	ASSLAGTGELF
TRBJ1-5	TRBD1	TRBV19	ATGQSNQPQH
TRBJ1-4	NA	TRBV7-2	ASSFRRGSGKEKLF
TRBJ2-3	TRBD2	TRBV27	ASSLPGGSDTQY
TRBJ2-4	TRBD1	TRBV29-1	SALRDRSAKNIQY
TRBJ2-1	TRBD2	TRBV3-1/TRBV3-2	ASRTSGGHNEQF
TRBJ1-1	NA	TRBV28	ASSPRRQNTEAF
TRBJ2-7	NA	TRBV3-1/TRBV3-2	ASSQDRGPYAEQY
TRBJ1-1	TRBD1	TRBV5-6	ASSLASQGRPEAF
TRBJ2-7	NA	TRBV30	AWTPGQTYEQY